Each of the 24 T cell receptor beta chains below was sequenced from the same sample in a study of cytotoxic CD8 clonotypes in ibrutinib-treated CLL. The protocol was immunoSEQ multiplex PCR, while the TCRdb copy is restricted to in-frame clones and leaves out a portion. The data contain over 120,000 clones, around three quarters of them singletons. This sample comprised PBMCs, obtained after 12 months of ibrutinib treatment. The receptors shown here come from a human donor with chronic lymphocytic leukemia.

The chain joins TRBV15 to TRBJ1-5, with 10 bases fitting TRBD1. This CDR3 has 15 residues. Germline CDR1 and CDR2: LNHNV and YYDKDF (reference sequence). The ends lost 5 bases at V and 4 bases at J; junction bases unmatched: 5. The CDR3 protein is CATSPDRGRNQPQHF. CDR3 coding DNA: TGTGCCACCAGCCCTGACAGGGGGCGAAATCAGCCCCAGCATTTT. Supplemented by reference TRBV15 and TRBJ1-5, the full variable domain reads DAMVIQNPRYQVTQFGKPVTLSCSQTLNHNVMYWYQQKSSQAPKLLFHYYDKDFNNEADTPDNFQSRRPNTSFCFLDIRSPGLGDTAMYLCATSPDRGRNQPQHFGDGTRLSIL.

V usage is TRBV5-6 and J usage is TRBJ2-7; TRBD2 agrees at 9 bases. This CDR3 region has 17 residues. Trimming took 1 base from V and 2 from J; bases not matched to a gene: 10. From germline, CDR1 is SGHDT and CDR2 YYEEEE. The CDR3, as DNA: TGTGCCAGCAGCTTGTATTTCCGCGGGAGGGCCGCCTACGAGCAGTACTTC. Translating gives CASSLYFRGRAAYEQYF.

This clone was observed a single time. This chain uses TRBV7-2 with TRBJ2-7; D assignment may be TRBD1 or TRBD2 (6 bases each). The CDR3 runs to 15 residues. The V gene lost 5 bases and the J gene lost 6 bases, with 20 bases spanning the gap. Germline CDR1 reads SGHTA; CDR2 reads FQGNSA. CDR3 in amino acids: CASSLVRREGGEQYF. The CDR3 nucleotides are TGTGCCAGCAGCCTCGTCCGGCGGGAAGGGGGCGAGCAGTACTTC.

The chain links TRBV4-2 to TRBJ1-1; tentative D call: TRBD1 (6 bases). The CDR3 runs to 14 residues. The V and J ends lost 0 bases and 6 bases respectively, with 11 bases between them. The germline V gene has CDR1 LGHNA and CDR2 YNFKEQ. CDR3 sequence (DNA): TGTGCCAGCAGCCAAGATTCTGGGGGCCCTGAAGCTTTCTTT. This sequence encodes CASSQDSGGPEAFF.

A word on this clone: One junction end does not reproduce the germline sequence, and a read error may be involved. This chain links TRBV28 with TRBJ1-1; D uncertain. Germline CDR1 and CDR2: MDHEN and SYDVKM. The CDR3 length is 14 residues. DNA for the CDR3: TGTGCCAGCAGTTTATTCCGGGTTGGAGAGTATACCGACTTT. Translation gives CASSLFRVGEYTDF.

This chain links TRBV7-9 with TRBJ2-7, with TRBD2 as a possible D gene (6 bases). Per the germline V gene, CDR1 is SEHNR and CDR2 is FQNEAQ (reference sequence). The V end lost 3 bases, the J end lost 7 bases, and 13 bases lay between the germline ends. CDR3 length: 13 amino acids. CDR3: CASSFGSTGEQYF. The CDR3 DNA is TGTGCCAGCAGCTTCGGGAGCACGGGTGAGCAGTACTTC.

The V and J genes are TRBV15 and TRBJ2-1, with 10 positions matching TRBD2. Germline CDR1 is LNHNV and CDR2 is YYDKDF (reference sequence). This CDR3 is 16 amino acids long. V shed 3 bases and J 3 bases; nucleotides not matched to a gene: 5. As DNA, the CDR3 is TGTGCCACCAGCAGCCTAAGCGGGAGGGTCTACAATGAGCAGTTCTTC. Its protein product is CATSSLSGRVYNEQFF.

The CDR3 sequence: CASSLDLLSYNEQFF. CDR3 nucleotide sequence: TGTGCCAGCAGCTTAGATTTACTCTCCTACAATGAGCAGTTCTTC. V is TRBV11-2 and J is TRBJ2-1; D unresolved. Germline V gives CDR1 SGHAT, CDR2 FQNNGV. This CDR3 spans 15 amino acids. The V end was cut by 0 bases, the J end by 0 bases, with 6 bases between.

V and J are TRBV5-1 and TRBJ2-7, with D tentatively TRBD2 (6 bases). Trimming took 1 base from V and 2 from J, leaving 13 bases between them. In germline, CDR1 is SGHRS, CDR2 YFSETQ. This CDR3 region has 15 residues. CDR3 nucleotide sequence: TGCGCCAGCAGCTTGCGTCGCGGGGAGACCTACGAGCAGTACTTC. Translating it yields CASSLRRGETYEQYF.

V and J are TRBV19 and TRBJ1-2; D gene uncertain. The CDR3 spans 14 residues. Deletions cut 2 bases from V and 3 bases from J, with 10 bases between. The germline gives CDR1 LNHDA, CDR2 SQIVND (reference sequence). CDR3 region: CASSIMGLDYGYTF. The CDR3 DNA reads TGTGCCAGTAGTATAATGGGTCTGGACTATGGCTACACCTTC.

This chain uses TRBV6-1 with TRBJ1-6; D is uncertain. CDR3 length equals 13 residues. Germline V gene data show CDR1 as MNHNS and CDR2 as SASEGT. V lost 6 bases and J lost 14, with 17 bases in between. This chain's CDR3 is CASSATLGSTLHF. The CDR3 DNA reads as TGTGCCAGCAGCGCTACATTAGGTTCTACCCTCCACTTT.

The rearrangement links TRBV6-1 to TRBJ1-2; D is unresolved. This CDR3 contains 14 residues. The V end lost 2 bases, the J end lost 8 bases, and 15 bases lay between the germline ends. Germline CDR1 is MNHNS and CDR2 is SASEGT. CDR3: CASSENTGWGGYTF. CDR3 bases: TGTGCCAGCAGTGAAAATACGGGCTGGGGAGGCTACACCTTC.

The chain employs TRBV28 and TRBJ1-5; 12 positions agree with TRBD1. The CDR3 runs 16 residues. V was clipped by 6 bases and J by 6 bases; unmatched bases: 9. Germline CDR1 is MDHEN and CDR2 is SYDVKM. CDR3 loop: CASSPGGTGGIQPQHF. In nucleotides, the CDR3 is TGTGCCAGCAGCCCTGGGGGGACAGGGGGCATTCAGCCCCAGCATTTT.

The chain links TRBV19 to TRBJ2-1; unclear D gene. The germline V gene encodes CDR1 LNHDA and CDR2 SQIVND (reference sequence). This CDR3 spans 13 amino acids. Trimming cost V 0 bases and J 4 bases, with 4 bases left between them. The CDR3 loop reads CASSIDRYNEQFF. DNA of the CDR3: TGTGCCAGTAGTATAGACAGGTACAATGAGCAGTTCTTC.

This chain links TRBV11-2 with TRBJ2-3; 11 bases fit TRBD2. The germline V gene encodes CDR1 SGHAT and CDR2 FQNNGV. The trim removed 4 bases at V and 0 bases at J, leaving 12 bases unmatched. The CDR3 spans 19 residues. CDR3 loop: CASSYRFVTSGTSTDTQYF. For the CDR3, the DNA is TGTGCCAGCAGCTACCGTTTCGTGACTAGCGGGACTAGCACAGATACGCAGTATTTT.

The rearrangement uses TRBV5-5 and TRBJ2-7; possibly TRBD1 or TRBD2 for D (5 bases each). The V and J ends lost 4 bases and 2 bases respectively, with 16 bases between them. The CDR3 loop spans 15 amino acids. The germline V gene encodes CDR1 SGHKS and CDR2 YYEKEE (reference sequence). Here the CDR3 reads CASSPAQWDPYEQYF. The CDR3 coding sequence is TGTGCCAGCAGCCCAGCGCAGTGGGACCCCTACGAGCAGTACTTC.

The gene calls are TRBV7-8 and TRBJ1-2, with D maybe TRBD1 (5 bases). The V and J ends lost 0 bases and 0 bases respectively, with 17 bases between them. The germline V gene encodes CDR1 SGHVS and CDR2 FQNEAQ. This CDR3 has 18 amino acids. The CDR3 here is CASSLAISRANTNYGYTF. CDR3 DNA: TGTGCCAGCAGCTTAGCTATCTCCAGGGCGAACACTAACTATGGCTACACCTTC.

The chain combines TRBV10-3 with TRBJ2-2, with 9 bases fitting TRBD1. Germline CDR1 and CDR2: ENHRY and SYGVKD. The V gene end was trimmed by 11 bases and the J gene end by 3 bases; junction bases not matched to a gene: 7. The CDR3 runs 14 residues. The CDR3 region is CAGNRGRDTGELFF. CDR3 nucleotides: TGTGCCGGGAACAGGGGGCGCGACACCGGGGAGCTGTTTTTT.

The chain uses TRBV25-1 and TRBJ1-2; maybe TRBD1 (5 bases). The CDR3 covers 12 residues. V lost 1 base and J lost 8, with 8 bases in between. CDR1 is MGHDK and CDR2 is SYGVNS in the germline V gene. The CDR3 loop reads CASSESGDGYTF. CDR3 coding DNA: TGTGCCAGCAGTGAATCTGGGGACGGCTACACCTTC.

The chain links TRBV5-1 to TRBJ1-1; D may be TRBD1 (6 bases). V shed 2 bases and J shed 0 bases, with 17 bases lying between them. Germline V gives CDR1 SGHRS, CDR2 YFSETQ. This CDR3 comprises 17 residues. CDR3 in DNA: TGCGCCAGCAGCTTAACAACGGACAGACACATGAACACTGAAGCTTTCTTT. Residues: CASSLTTDRHMNTEAFF.

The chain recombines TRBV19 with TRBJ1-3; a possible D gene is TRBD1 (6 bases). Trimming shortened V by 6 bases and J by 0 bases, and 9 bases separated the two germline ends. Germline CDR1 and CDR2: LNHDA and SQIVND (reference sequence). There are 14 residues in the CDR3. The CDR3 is CASRWDISGNTIYF. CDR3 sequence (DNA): TGTGCCAGTAGATGGGACATCTCTGGAAACACCATATATTTT.

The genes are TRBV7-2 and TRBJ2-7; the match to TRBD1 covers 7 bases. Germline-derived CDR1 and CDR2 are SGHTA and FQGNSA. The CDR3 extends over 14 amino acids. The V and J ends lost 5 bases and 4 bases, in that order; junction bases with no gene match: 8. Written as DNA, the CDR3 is TGTGCCAGCAGCCTCCGGGACAGCTATTACGAGCAGTACTTC. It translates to CASSLRDSYYEQYF.

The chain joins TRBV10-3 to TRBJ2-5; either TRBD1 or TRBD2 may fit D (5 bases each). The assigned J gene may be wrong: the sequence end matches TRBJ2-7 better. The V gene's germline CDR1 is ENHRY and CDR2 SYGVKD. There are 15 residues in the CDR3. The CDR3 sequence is CAIRGTAKSSYEQYF. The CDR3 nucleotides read TGTGCCATCAGGGGGACCGCAAAGAGCTCCTACGAGCAGTACTTC.

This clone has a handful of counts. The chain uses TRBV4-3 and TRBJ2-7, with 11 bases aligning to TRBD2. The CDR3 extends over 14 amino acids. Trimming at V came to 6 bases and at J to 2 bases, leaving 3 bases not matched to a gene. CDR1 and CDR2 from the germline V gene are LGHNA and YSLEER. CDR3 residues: CASSSSGRAYEQYF. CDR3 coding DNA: TGCGCCAGCAGTAGTAGCGGGAGGGCCTACGAGCAGTACTTC.